This T cell receptor (beta chain) was found in a study of blood T cell repertoires in COVID-19. The overall study: Some COVID-19 samples were acute and others convalescent; all came from the United States, Italy and Spain. Sample material is recorded as cDNA or gDNA derived from T cells, B-cell-depleted T cells, or PBMCs.

Authors' processing steps: Estimation of nucleated cell counts relied on the amplification of reference gene primers. The data were produced by immunoSEQ multiplex PCR, yet TCRdb's version contains in-frame clones alone and is incomplete. V and J calls plus clone size are reproduced from that table; the DNA served to infer D and trimming. Here the sample spans about 49,000 clones, around nine tenths being singletons. The length of the CDR3 is 14 residues. Germline assignment: CDR1 MDHEN and CDR2 SYDVKM. The V end was cut by 6 bases, the J end by 9 bases, with 18 bases between. Sequenced sample: peripheral blood. The clonotype was recovered from a man aged 80 or over with acute or convalescent COVID-19. The chain links TRBV28 to TRBJ1-5; D is ambiguous. This CDR3 is CASSVSPQRGPQHF. In DNA form, the CDR3 reads TGTGCCAGCAGCGTTTCCCCGCAGCGGGGGCCCCAGCATTTT.